The sequence of this T cell receptor (beta chain) was determined in a study of radiotherapy plus CTLA-4 blockade in lung cancer. As for the study in general: Objective responses were observed in 15% to 20% of patients, and disease control was achieved by about 30%.

Sequencing used immunoSEQ multiplex PCR; TCRdb keeps in-frame clones, though not all of them. The repertoire consists of some 35,000 clones, with approximately 85% occurring once and the leading ten covering 5.5% to 7%. CDR1 and CDR2 (germline): MNHNS, SASEGT. V shed 9 bases and J 0 bases; nucleotides not matched to a gene: 5. The CDR3 has 14 residues. The chain recombines TRBV6-1 with TRBJ1-5; 7 nucleotides match TRBD1. This sequence originates from a human donor with non-small cell lung cancer who had stable disease on radiotherapy plus ipilimumab. The sample in question was peripheral blood, obtained from a patient treated with radiotherapy plus ipilimumab. In DNA form, the CDR3 reads TGTGCCAGTACCGACAGGGATAGCAATCAGCCCCAGCATTTT. It encodes CASTDRDSNQPQHF.